This entry describes one T cell receptor beta chain. Antigen specificity is unknown. The data belong to a study of cytomegalovirus exposure and HLA in healthy donors. Across the whole study: An earlier analysis identified under 130 million unique TCR beta sequences in some 170 million T cells.

V shed 4 bases and J 5 bases; nucleotides not matched to a gene: 11. Per the germline V gene, CDR1 is SGHNT and CDR2 is YYREEE (reference sequence). The CDR3 covers 16 residues. 13 Jbeta primers and 60 Vbeta primers were used for the PCR. Libraries were prepared by immunoSEQ multiplex PCR; TCRdb keeps only in-frame clonotypes and omits some of them. In the table there are under 250,000 clones, about 80% of which are singletons. Findings and limits, study-wide: With later analysis, a missense DCLRE1C variant became linked to TCR beta V- and J-gene trimming. Earlier analysis found most TCR beta V segments productive about 87% or about 30% of the time.

This sequence joins TRBV5-4 and TRBJ2-2, with 7 bases identical to TRBD1. This TCR derives from a woman in her sixties or seventies in good health and CMV-seropositive. The sequenced material came from PBMCs. The CDR3 coding sequence is TGTGCCAGCAGCCGCCAACAGGGGATTAGGACCGGGGAGCTGTTTTTT. Amino acids: CASSRQQGIRTGELFF. The full variable domain, completed using reference TRBV5-4 and TRBJ2-2, is ETGVTQSPTHLIKTRGQQVTLRCSSQSGHNTVSWYQQALGQGPQFIFQYYREEENGRGNFPPRFSGLQFPNYSSELNVNALELDDSALYLCASSRQQGIRTGELFFGEGSRLTVL.